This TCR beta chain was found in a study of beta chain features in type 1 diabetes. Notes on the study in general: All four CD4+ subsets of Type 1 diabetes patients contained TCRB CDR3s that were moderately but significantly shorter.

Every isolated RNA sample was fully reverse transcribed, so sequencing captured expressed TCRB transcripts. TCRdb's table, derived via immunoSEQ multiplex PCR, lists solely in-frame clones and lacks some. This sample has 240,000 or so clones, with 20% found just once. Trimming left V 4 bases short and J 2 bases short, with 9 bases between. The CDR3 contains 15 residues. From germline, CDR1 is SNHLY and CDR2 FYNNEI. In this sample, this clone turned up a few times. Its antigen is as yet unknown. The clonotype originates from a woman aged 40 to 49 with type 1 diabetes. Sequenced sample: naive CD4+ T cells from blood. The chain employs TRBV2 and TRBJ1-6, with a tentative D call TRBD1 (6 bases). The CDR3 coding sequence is TGTGCCAGCAGTGTACAGGGAACCTATAATTCACCCCTCCACTTT. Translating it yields CASSVQGTYNSPLHF.